The 11 T cell receptor beta chains below were found in one sample sequenced in a study of radiotherapy plus CTLA-4 blockade in lung cancer. Clones were sequenced by immunoSEQ multiplex PCR, and TCRdb holds only the in-frame ones, with some missing. The data show roughly 54,000 clones, with 65% to 80% seen just once and about 2.9% held by the top ten. Here the sequenced sample was peripheral blood, taken from a patient treated with radiotherapy plus ipilimumab. Receptors originate from a human donor with non-small cell lung cancer who had a partial response to radiotherapy plus ipilimumab.

V gene TRBV7-8 combines with J gene TRBJ2-7; 10 nucleotides line up with TRBD2. The V and J ends lost 5 bases and 6 bases, in that order; junction bases with no gene match: 13. The germline CDR1 and CDR2 sequences are SGHVS and FQNEAQ. CDR3 length equals 16 residues. The DNA for the CDR3 is TGTGCCAGCAGCAAAGAAGGGAGCGGGGGGGCCATCGAGCAGTACTTC. It translates to CASSKEGSGGAIEQYF.

In this sample, this clone turned up many times. The chain uses TRBV6-1 and TRBJ1-1, with D tentatively TRBD1 (6 bases). CDR1 MNHNS and CDR2 SASEGT come from the germline V gene. V was trimmed by 4 bases and J by 8 bases, leaving 14 bases between them. This CDR3 comprises 13 residues. CDR3 DNA: TGTGCCAGCAGTGCCTCCGGGACACAAGAAGCTTTCTTT. This translates into CASSASGTQEAFF.

The V and J genes are TRBV6-1 and TRBJ1-2, with 7 bases fitting TRBD1. The CDR3 extends over 13 amino acids. J was trimmed by 8 bases and V by 2 bases; bases with no gene match: 5. The germline gives CDR1 MNHNS, CDR2 SASEGT. The CDR3 coding sequence is TGTGCCAGCAGTGAAACAGGGACAGCCGGCTACACCTTC. It specifies CASSETGTAGYTF.

In this sample, this clone turned up once. The V gene is TRBV18, the J gene TRBJ2-3; 7 nucleotides match TRBD1. V lost 4 bases to trimming and J lost 3 bases; unmatched junction nucleotides: 10. From germline, CDR1 is KGHSH and CDR2 LQKENI. The CDR3 loop spans 16 amino acids. CDR3 sequence (DNA): TGTGCCAGCTCACAAACCTCAGGGGGTGGAACAGATACGCAGTATTTT. Its translation: CASSQTSGGGTDTQYF.

The rearrangement links TRBV7-3 to TRBJ2-7; a weak D match, TRBD1 (5 bases). Trimming took 2 bases from V and 3 from J, leaving 11 bases between them. Germline CDR1 SGHTA, CDR2 FQGTGA. The CDR3 has 14 amino acids. In DNA, the CDR3 is TGTGCCAGCAGCTTATCAGGGTCCAGCTACGAGCAGTACTTC. Translation gives CASSLSGSSYEQYF.

CDR3 protein: CASSQQTGAQETQYF. DNA for the CDR3: TGTGCCAGCTCACAACAGACAGGGGCCCAAGAGACCCAGTACTTC. The chain links TRBV18 to TRBJ2-5, with 8 nucleotides matching TRBD1. V shed 4 bases, J shed 1 base, and the junction held 5 bases outside the gene matches. CDR1 is KGHSH, CDR2 LQKENI, per germline. The CDR3 loop spans 15 amino acids.

The V and J genes are TRBV5-8 and TRBJ2-7, with D tentatively TRBD2 (5 bases). In germline, CDR1 is SGHTS, CDR2 YDEGEE. The CDR3 spans 13 residues. V dropped 5 bases and J dropped 1 base, with 10 bases sitting between them. DNA for the CDR3: TGTGCCAGCAGTTACGGGGAGTCCTACGAGCAGTACTTC. Translation: CASSYGESYEQYF.

V usage is TRBV29-1 and J usage is TRBJ1-2; the D gene is possibly TRBD1 (6 bases). Germline V lookup: CDR1 SQVTM, CDR2 ANQGSEA. The V end was cut by 4 bases, the J end by 8 bases, with 17 bases between. This CDR3 spans 13 amino acids. The CDR3 coding sequence is TGCAGCGTTGCCGGGAGGGGGGGGTCAGGCTACACCTTC. It translates to CSVAGRGGSGYTF.

Comments on this clone: The sample contains more than one DNA sequence encoding this CDR3. V usage is TRBV5-1 and J usage is TRBJ1-4; the D gene is possibly TRBD1 (6 bases). Germline V CDR1 and CDR2: SGHRS, YFSETQ. The CDR3 is 16 residues long. V lost 4 bases and J 0 bases, leaving 13 bases between the germline ends. CDR3 nucleotide sequence: TGCGCCAGCAGCGCGGACAGCCTAGCAACTAATGAAAAACTGTTTTTT. Translation gives CASSADSLATNEKLFF.

The J gene is TRBJ2-6, the V gene TRBV4-3, with D possibly matching TRBD1 (6 bases). The CDR3 spans 17 residues. V shed 1 base and J shed 4 bases, with 14 bases lying between them. Looked up from germline, CDR1 is LGHNA and CDR2 is YSLEER. The CDR3 loop is CASSQVRQGRGANVLTF. In DNA form, the CDR3 reads TGCGCCAGCAGCCAAGTTCGCCAGGGGCGCGGGGCCAACGTCCTGACTTTC.

V and J are TRBV28 and TRBJ2-7; no clear D gene. The CDR3 is 12 amino acids. Trimming removed 6 bases at V and 0 bases at J, with 6 bases between. Germline loops: CDR1 MDHEN, CDR2 SYDVKM. The CDR3: CASSYGSYEQYF. CDR3 nucleotide sequence: TGTGCCAGCAGCTATGGCTCCTACGAGCAGTACTTC. Together with reference TRBV28 and TRBJ2-7, the CDR3 gives the full variable domain: DVKVTQSSRYLVKRTGEKVFLECVQDMDHENMFWYRQDPGLGLRLIYFSYDVKMKEKGDIPEGYSVSREKKERFSLILESASTNQTSMYLCASSYGSYEQYFGPGTRLTVT.